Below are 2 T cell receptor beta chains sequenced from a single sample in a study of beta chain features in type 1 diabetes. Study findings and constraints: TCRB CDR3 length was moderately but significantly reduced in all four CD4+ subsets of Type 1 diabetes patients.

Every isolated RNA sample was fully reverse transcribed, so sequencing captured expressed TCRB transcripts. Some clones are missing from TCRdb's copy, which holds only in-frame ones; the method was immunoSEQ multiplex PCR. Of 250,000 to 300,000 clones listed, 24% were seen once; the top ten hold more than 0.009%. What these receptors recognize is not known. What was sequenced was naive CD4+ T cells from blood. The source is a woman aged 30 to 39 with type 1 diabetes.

The CDR3, as DNA: TGTGCCTGGAAGATTGGGACAGGGAATCGAAAACTGTTTTTT. It is translated as CAWKIGTGNRKLFF. The rearrangement uses TRBV30 and TRBJ1-4; 9 positions agree with TRBD1. From germline, CDR1 is GTSNPN and CDR2 SVGIG (reference sequence). This CDR3 region has 14 residues. J lost 10 bases, V lost 4 bases, and 10 bases had no gene match.

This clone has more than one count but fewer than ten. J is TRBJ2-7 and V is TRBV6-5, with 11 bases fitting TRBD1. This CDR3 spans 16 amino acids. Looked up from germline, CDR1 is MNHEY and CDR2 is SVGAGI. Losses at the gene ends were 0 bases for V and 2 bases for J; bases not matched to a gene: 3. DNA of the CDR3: TGTGCCAGCAGTTACTCGTGGACAGGGGGCCCCTACGAGCAGTACTTC. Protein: CASSYSWTGGPYEQYF.